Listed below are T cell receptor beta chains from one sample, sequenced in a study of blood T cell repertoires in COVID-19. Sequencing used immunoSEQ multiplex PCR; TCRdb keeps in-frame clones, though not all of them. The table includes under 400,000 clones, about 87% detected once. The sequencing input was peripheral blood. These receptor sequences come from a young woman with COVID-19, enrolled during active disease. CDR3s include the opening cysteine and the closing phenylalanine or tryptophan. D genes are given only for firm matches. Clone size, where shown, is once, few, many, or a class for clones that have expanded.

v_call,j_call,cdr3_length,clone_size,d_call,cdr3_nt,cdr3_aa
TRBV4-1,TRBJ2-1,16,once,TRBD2,TGCGCCAGCAGCCAAGATTCGGGGACTAGAAGCAATGAGCAGTTCTTC,CASSQDSGTRSNEQFF
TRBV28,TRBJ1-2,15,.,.,TGTGCCAGCACCTCGTCAGGTGTCGCTAACTATGGCTACACCTTC,CASTSSGVANYGYTF
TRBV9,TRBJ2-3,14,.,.,TGTGCCAGCACCTCGGGCCCAGGGTCAGATACGCAGTATTTT,CASTSGPGSDTQYF
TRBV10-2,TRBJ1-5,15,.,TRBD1,TGCGCCAGCAGTCTCCGGACAGGGGGCAATCAGCCCCAGCATTTT,CASSLRTGGNQPQHF
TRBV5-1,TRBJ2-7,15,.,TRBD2,TGCGCCAGCAACGCCGACCTAGCGGGGCGGGGGAAGCAGTACTTC,CASNADLAGRGKQYF
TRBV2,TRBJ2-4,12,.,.,TGTGCCAGCAGTGCTCCGGGGGACATTCAGTACTTC,CASSAPGDIQYF
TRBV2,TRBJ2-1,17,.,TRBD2,TGTGCCAGCAGTGAACCGACTAGCGGGCCATCGCTGGATGAGCAGTTCTTC,CASSEPTSGPSLDEQFF
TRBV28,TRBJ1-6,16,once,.,TGTGCCAGCAGTTTATATCAGGGCTCCTATAATTCACCCCTCCACTTT,CASSLYQGSYNSPLHF
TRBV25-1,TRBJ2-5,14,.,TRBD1,TGTGCCAGCAGTGGTCAGGGGGTCCAAGAGACCCAGTACTTC,CASSGQGVQETQYF
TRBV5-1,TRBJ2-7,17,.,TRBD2,TGCGCCAGCAGCTCCGGATTCGGACTAGCGGGGACCTACGAGCAGTACTTC,CASSSGFGLAGTYEQYF
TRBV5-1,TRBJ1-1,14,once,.,TGCGCCAGCAGCTTGGAGGGGTGGACCACTGAAGCTTTCTTT,CASSLEGWTTEAFF
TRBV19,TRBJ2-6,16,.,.,TGTGCCAGTAGTCTGACTACAGACTCTGGGGCCAACGTCCTGACTTTC,CASSLTTDSGANVLTF
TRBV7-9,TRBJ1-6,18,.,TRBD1,TGTGCCAGCAGCTTAGGAGTATCGGGACAGGGGTATAATTCACCCCTCCACTTT,CASSLGVSGQGYNSPLHF
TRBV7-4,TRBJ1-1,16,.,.,TGTGCCAGCAGCTTATTAAGCGGGGCAGATCACACTGAAGCTTTCTTT,CASSLLSGADHTEAFF
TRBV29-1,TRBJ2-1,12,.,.,TGCAGCGTCCGGCCACAGGGCGGGGAGCAGTTCTTC,CSVRPQGGEQFF
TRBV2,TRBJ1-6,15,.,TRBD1,TGTGCCAGCAACCAGGACAGGGGAGGAAATTCACCCCTCCACTTT,CASNQDRGGNSPLHF
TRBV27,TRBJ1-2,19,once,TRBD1,TGTGCCAGCAGTTATCGGGGCTTGGGGGCAGGGGGTGGAGGATATGGCTACACCTTC,CASSYRGLGAGGGGYGYTF
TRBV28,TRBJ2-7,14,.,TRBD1,TGTGCCAGCAGTAGACAGGGTGATAGGTACGAGCAGTACTTC,CASSRQGDRYEQYF
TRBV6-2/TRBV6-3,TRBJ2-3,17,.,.,TGTGCCAGCAGTTACGGGGCAGCGCCCGACGGGACAGATACGCAGTATTTT,CASSYGAAPDGTDTQYF
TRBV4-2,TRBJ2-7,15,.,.,TGTGCCAGCAGCCAAGATGACCTGACTACGAGCGAGCAGTACTTC,CASSQDDLTTSEQYF
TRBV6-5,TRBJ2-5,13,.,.,TGTGCCAGCAGAGCGACCAGGGGTCAGACCCAGTACTTC,CASRATRGQTQYF
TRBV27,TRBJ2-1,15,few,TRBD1,TGTGCCAGCAGTTTAAGGGGACAGAACTACAATGAGCAGTTCTTC,CASSLRGQNYNEQFF
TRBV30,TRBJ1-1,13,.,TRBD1,TGTGCCTGGAGTGCGAGACAGGGTGCGGAAGCTTTCTTT,CAWSARQGAEAFF
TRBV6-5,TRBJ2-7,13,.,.,TGTGCCAGCAGCCCAGAGGGGGCCTACGAGCAGTACTTC,CASSPEGAYEQYF
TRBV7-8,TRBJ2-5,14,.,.,TGTGCCAGCACCCAATTTCGGAGTTCAGAGACCCAGTACTTC,CASTQFRSSETQYF
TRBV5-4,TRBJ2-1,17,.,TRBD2,TGTGCCAGCAGCCCCGGACTAGCGGGAATGGGGGCCAATGAGCAGTTCTTC,CASSPGLAGMGANEQFF
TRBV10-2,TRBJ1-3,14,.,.,TGCGCCAGCAGTGAGCAGGCAACGGGAAACACCATATATTTT,CASSEQATGNTIYF
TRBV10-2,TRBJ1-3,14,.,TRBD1,TGCGCCAGCAGTCCGGGACAGGGGGGAAACACCATATATTTT,CASSPGQGGNTIYF
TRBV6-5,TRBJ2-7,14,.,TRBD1,TGTGCCAGCGAGGACAGGGAAGGGTCCTACGAGCAGTACTTC,CASEDREGSYEQYF